A single sample gave rise to the 22 T cell receptor beta chains below, sequenced in a study of shared clonotypes between healthy human individuals. Repertoires were generated with immunoSEQ multiplex PCR, while TCRdb's copy carries only in-frame clones and drops some. In the table there are roughly 1,500,000 clones, 98% to 99% of which are singletons. Sequencing input: naive CD4+ T cells sorted from blood. Subset: CD45RA+ positively selected. Receptors were obtained from a young man in good health.

This chain links TRBV2 with TRBJ1-2, with D perhaps TRBD1 (5 bases). Germline CDR1 and CDR2: SNHLY and FYNNEI. This CDR3 contains 14 residues. V was cut by 4 bases and J by 1 base, with 10 bases left in between. CDR3 nucleotides: TGTGCCAGCAGTGGGGGCCGAAATAACTATGGCTACACCTTC. This codes for CASSGGRNNYGYTF.

V and J are TRBV6-6 and TRBJ2-7; 8 nucleotides match TRBD1. V lost 3 bases, J lost 4 bases, and 8 bases stayed unmatched. Germline V gene sequence: CDR1 MNHNY, CDR2 SVGAGI (reference sequence). The CDR3 contains 15 residues. The CDR3 here is CASSYRGQGIYEQYF. The CDR3 DNA sequence: TGTGCCAGCAGTTATCGCGGACAGGGAATATACGAGCAGTACTTC.

The chain recombines TRBV5-1 with TRBJ2-7; TRBD2 matches 9 bases. This CDR3 contains 17 residues. V dropped 1 base and J dropped 2; count of bases not matched to a gene: 10. Germline V gene sequence: CDR1 SGHRS, CDR2 YFSETQ. CDR3 sequence reads: CASSLWAGGSLTYEQYF. The CDR3 nucleotides read TGCGCCAGCAGCTTGTGGGCGGGAGGGAGTCTCACCTACGAGCAGTACTTC.

J is TRBJ2-4 and V is TRBV10-3, with D possibly matching TRBD1 (5 bases). Germline V gene sequence: CDR1 ENHRY, CDR2 SYGVKD. The CDR3 has 14 amino acids. Trimming removed 10 bases from V and 11 bases from J, with 24 bases in between. The CDR3: CASKLGALEGVQYF. CDR3 DNA sequence: TGTGCCAGCAAACTTGGGGCCCTTGAAGGGGTTCAGTACTTC.

The chain is built from TRBV5-1 and TRBJ2-7; D unresolved. Trimming stripped 0 bases from V and 6 bases from J, with 13 bases between. The germline gives CDR1 SGHRS, CDR2 YFSETQ. This CDR3 region has 14 residues. CDR3 in DNA: TGCGCCAGCAGCTTGGTTGCAGGCCTTGTCGAGCAGTACTTC. This gives the protein CASSLVAGLVEQYF.

V gene TRBV27 combines with J gene TRBJ2-7; 9 bases fit TRBD2. This CDR3 is 13 amino acids long. CDR1 is MNHEY and CDR2 is SMNVEV in the germline V gene (reference sequence). V gave up 3 bases and J gave up 4 bases; unmatched junction bases: 1. The CDR3, as DNA: TGTGCCAGCAGTTTTGCGGGAGGGTACGAGCAGTACTTC. Amino acid sequence: CASSFAGGYEQYF.

The V and J genes are TRBV11-3 and TRBJ2-7; D is possibly TRBD2 (6 bases). Per germline, CDR1 SGHNT and CDR2 YENEEA. The CDR3 length is 14 residues. Trimming pared 5 bases from V and 6 bases from J, leaving 17 bases between. The CDR3 nucleotides are TGTGCCAGCAGCACTCTAGCGAGGTCCGGCGAGCAGTACTTC. Translation gives CASSTLARSGEQYF.

This clone showed up just once. Other nucleotide sequences in the sample specify the same CDR3. The chain employs TRBV9 and TRBJ2-1; unclear D gene. Germline CDR1 is SGDLS and CDR2 is YYNGEE. The CDR3 covers 15 residues. V was shortened by 0 bases and J by 5 bases, with 12 bases between the two germline ends. The CDR3 loop reads CASSVGAGRNNEQFF. The DNA for the CDR3 is TGTGCCAGCAGCGTAGGAGCCGGGCGCAACAATGAGCAGTTCTTC.

This clone was found once. This chain connects TRBV5-1 to TRBJ2-1; the D gene is possibly TRBD2 (5 bases). This CDR3 has 14 amino acids. CDR1 and CDR2 from the germline V gene are SGHRS and YFSETQ. V was shortened by 3 bases and J by 7 bases, with 14 bases between the two germline ends. The CDR3 protein is CASSSEPSGNEQFF. For the CDR3, the DNA is TGCGCCAGCAGCTCGGAACCGTCGGGAAATGAGCAGTTCTTC.

CDR3 sequence (DNA): TGCGCCAGCAGCTACATTCGACAGGGGAGAACCGGGGAGCTGTTTTTT. The encoded protein is CASSYIRQGRTGELFF. The V and J genes are TRBV5-1 and TRBJ2-2, with 8 positions matching TRBD1. The CDR3 length is 16 residues. Germline CDR1 and CDR2: SGHRS and YFSETQ. The ends lost 3 bases at V and 5 bases at J; junction bases unmatched: 9. Full variable domain (missing parts from reference TRBV5-1 and TRBJ2-2): KAGVTQTPRYLIKTRGQQVTLSCSPISGHRSVSWYQQTPGQGLQFLFEYFSETQRNKGNFPGRFSGRQFSNSRSEMNVSTLELGDSALYLCASSYIRQGRTGELFFGEGSRLTVL.

The chain couples TRBV11-2 to TRBJ2-4; D is perhaps TRBD2 (6 bases). Germline lookup yields CDR1 SGHAT and CDR2 FQNNGV. The length of the CDR3 is 15 residues. V was trimmed by 0 bases and J by 0 bases, leaving 6 bases between them. CDR3 loop: CASSLEGGAKNIQYF. The DNA of the CDR3 is TGTGCCAGCAGCTTAGAGGGGGGAGCCAAAAACATTCAGTACTTC.

The rearrangement uses TRBV7-2 and TRBJ2-6, with TRBD1 identical over 7 bases. This CDR3 has 17 amino acids. Germline CDR1 SGHTA, CDR2 FQGNSA. Losses at the gene ends were 2 bases for V and 0 bases for J; bases not matched to a gene: 4. The CDR3 here is CASSLNRGGSGANVLTF. CDR3 nucleotide sequence: TGTGCCAGCAGCTTAAACAGGGGCGGCTCTGGGGCCAACGTCCTGACTTTC.

V usage is TRBV27 and J usage is TRBJ1-5; 11 bases align to TRBD1. Losses at the gene ends were 5 bases for V and 2 bases for J; bases not matched to a gene: 5. This CDR3 region has 16 residues. In germline, CDR1 is MNHEY, CDR2 SMNVEV (reference sequence). This chain's CDR3 is CASSRTGGFGNQPQHF. CDR3 sequence (DNA): TGTGCCAGCAGTCGGACAGGGGGCTTTGGCAATCAGCCCCAGCATTTT.

This chain joins TRBV11-2 and TRBJ2-1; 8 bases are a match to TRBD2. Germline CDR1 SGHAT, CDR2 FQNNGV. V dropped 5 bases and J dropped 15; count of bases not matched to a gene: 12. The CDR3 runs to 13 residues. The CDR3 spells CASSRGLAGSWFF. Written as DNA, the CDR3 is TGTGCCAGCAGCCGAGGACTAGCTGGTTCTTGGTTCTTC.

The chain joins TRBV5-4 to TRBJ2-7; the D gene could be TRBD1 or TRBD2 (5 bases each). Germline CDR1 and CDR2: SGHNT and YYREEE (reference sequence). There are 16 residues in the CDR3. V lost 0 bases and J 4 bases, leaving 17 bases between the germline ends. The CDR3 reads CASSLGQISGGYEQYF. Here the CDR3 DNA reads TGTGCCAGCAGCTTGGGACAGATTTCTGGGGGTTACGAGCAGTACTTC. Full variable domain (missing parts from reference TRBV5-4 and TRBJ2-7): ETGVTQSPTHLIKTRGQQVTLRCSSQSGHNTVSWYQQALGQGPQFIFQYYREEENGRGNFPPRFSGLQFPNYSSELNVNALELDDSALYLCASSLGQISGGYEQYFGPGTRLTVT.

V usage is TRBV7-9 and J usage is TRBJ2-7; 11 bases map to TRBD2. This CDR3 comprises 16 residues. Trimming cost V 2 bases and J 4 bases; bases outside gene matches: 7. The germline gives CDR1 SEHNR, CDR2 FQNEAQ (reference sequence). CDR3 coding DNA: TGTGCCAGCAGCTTAATTGTAGCGGGAGGGCGATACGAGCAGTACTTC. Protein product: CASSLIVAGGRYEQYF.

This chain uses TRBV13 with TRBJ2-7; unclear D gene. V was cut by 6 bases and J by 0 bases, with 6 bases left in between. Germline V gene sequence: CDR1 PRHDT, CDR2 FYEKMQ (reference sequence). The CDR3 is made up of 12 amino acids. This chain's CDR3 is CASSPSSYEQYF. CDR3 nucleotide sequence: TGTGCCAGCAGTCCGAGCTCCTACGAGCAGTACTTC.

The V and J genes are TRBV5-1 and TRBJ2-6; no reliable D call. The CDR3 runs to 17 residues. CDR1 is SGHRS, CDR2 YFSETQ, per germline. V was pared by 0 bases and J by 1 base, with 11 bases between. The CDR3 bases are TGCGCCAGCAGCTTGGCGGTTGGGGTTTCTGGGGCCAACGTCCTGACTTTC. Translating gives CASSLAVGVSGANVLTF.

The chain combines TRBV21-1 with TRBJ2-1; the tabulated D call, TRBD1, remains unverified against the DNA. TRBV21-1 is listed as a pseudogene. The CDR3 spans 15 residues. The DNA of the CDR3 is TGTGCCAGCAGCAAAGAAAATACAGTCTACAATGAGCAGTTCTTC. Its translation is CASSKENTVYNEQFF.

The rearrangement uses TRBV10-3 and TRBJ2-2; a weak D match, TRBD1 (6 bases). The CDR3 runs to 16 residues. Germline V CDR1 and CDR2: ENHRY, SYGVKD. Trimming pared 6 bases from V and 7 bases from J, leaving 21 bases between. The CDR3: CAISQGSPSTSGELFF. The CDR3 bases are TGTGCCATCAGCCAGGGGTCCCCTAGTACCAGCGGGGAGCTGTTTTTT.

The chain combines TRBV7-2 with TRBJ1-1; perhaps TRBD1 as D (6 bases). The germline CDR1 and CDR2 sequences are SGHTA and FQGNSA. This CDR3 spans 16 amino acids. Trimming removed 6 bases from V and 4 bases from J, with 21 bases in between. The CDR3 here is CASSYRYRVSGTEAFF. The CDR3 DNA sequence: TGTGCCAGCAGTTATCGATACAGGGTTTCAGGCACTGAAGCTTTCTTT.

This chain uses TRBV7-9 with TRBJ1-4; D unclear. The CDR3 runs to 17 residues. Germline CDR1 SEHNR, CDR2 FQNEAQ (reference sequence). Trimming shortened V by 0 bases and J by 0 bases, and 11 bases separated the two germline ends. CDR3: CASSLALIGATNEKLFF. The CDR3 DNA is TGTGCCAGCAGCTTAGCGCTCATCGGAGCAACTAATGAAAAACTGTTTTTT.